The 31 T cell receptor beta chains below were found in one sample sequenced in a study of a mutant IDH1 vaccine in newly diagnosed glioma. The repertoire was sequenced with immunoSEQ multiplex PCR; TCRdb's copy has only in-frame clones and lacks some. The sample has tens of thousands of clones; around 84% are singletons. Time point given: week 35, safety follow-up. The vaccine gave 300 ug of a 20-mer mutant IDH1 peptide subcutaneously per dose. These receptors have no identified antigens. This specimen consisted of PBMCs, obtained from a glioma patient whose treatment included an IDH1 peptide vaccine. The receptors were sampled from a man aged 25 to 40 with glioma.

The chain couples TRBV18 to TRBJ1-6; D perhaps matches TRBD1 (6 bases). Per the germline V gene, CDR1 is KGHSH and CDR2 is LQKENI. The CDR3 totals 14 residues. V lost 3 bases, J lost 10 bases, and 13 bases lay in between. The CDR3 spells CASSPGRGSSPLHF. In DNA form, the CDR3 reads TGTGCCAGCTCACCGGGCAGGGGTTCGTCACCCCTCCACTTT.

The V and J genes are TRBV7-9 and TRBJ1-4; D not certain. The CDR3 consists of 13 residues. Germline V gives CDR1 SEHNR, CDR2 FQNEAQ (reference sequence). The V end lost 5 bases, the J end lost 4 bases, and 8 bases lay between the germline ends. CDR3 DNA sequence: TGTGCCAGCAGCCCTTCCCATAATGAAAAACTGTTTTTT. As protein: CASSPSHNEKLFF.

The chain is built from TRBV19 and TRBJ1-4, with a tentative D call TRBD1 (5 bases). Germline-derived CDR1 and CDR2 are LNHDA and SQIVND (reference sequence). Deletions cut 5 bases from V and 3 bases from J, with 13 bases between. This CDR3 region has 15 residues. This chain's CDR3 is CASSSTGAPNEKLFF. CDR3 sequence (DNA): TGTGCCAGTAGTTCCACAGGAGCACCTAATGAAAAACTGTTTTTT.

V gene TRBV28 combines with J gene TRBJ2-7; 9 bases are shared with TRBD1. The CDR3 has 14 amino acids. The V segment lost 7 bases and the J segment 2 bases; nucleotides outside the gene matches: 6. Germline-derived CDR1 and CDR2 are MDHEN and SYDVKM. The CDR3 DNA reads TGTGCCAGCATCGACGGGACAGGGACCTACGAGCAGTACTTC. Its protein is CASIDGTGTYEQYF.

The chain uses TRBV5-6 and TRBJ2-1, with unresolved D. This CDR3 contains 12 residues. The germline V and J ends were trimmed by 0 bases and 7 bases, with 5 bases remaining between them. Germline V lookup: CDR1 SGHDT, CDR2 YYEEEE. The chain's CDR3 is CASSLDSNEQFF. The CDR3 nucleotides read TGTGCCAGCAGCTTGGACAGTAATGAGCAGTTCTTC.

The rearrangement links TRBV6-1 to TRBJ1-5; D possibly corresponds to TRBD1 (6 bases). Trimming removed 7 bases at V and 6 bases at J, with 19 bases between. The germline CDR1 and CDR2 sequences are MNHNS and SASEGT. This CDR3 spans 15 amino acids. The CDR3 protein is CASKGGSGDSQPQHF. The CDR3 DNA is TGTGCCAGCAAGGGAGGGTCAGGGGATAGTCAGCCCCAGCATTTT.

The V and J genes are TRBV6-5 and TRBJ2-7; D is ambiguous. V gave up 0 bases and J gave up 4 bases, with 10 bases separating them. Germline CDR1 and CDR2: MNHEY and SVGAGI. The CDR3 sequence is 14 residues long. CDR3 sequence reads: CASSYSLSSYEQYF. CDR3 DNA sequence: TGTGCCAGCAGTTACTCGCTCTCCTCTTACGAGCAGTACTTC.

The V call is TRBV19, the J call TRBJ1-5; D remains ambiguous. The CDR3 loop spans 15 amino acids. The germline V and J ends were trimmed by 5 bases and 4 bases, with 15 bases remaining between them. The germline V gene has CDR1 LNHDA and CDR2 SQIVND (reference sequence). The CDR3 region is CASSPLALRNQPQHF. The CDR3 DNA reads TGTGCCAGTAGTCCTCTAGCGCTCCGAAATCAGCCCCAGCATTTT. The full variable domain, in which reference TRBV19 and TRBJ1-5 provide the parts outside the CDR3, is DGGITQSPKYLFRKEGQNVTLSCEQNLNHDAMYWYRQDPGQGLRLIYYSQIVNDFQKGDIAEGYSVSREKKESFPLTVTSAQKNPTAFYLCASSPLALRNQPQHFGDGTRLSIL.

The J gene is TRBJ1-5, the V gene TRBV2; D possibly corresponds to TRBD1 (6 bases). Looked up from germline, CDR1 is SNHLY and CDR2 is FYNNEI. This CDR3 has 13 residues. Trimming cost V 7 bases and J 1 base, with 8 bases left between them. In DNA form, the CDR3 reads TGTGCCAGCAAAGGGGGAAGCAATCAGCCCCAGCATTTT. Its protein product is CASKGGSNQPQHF.

CDR3 in DNA: TGCGCCAGCAGCGATAAAATTAGCACTGAAGCTTTCTTT. Its protein product is CASSDKISTEAFF. V usage is TRBV5-1 and J usage is TRBJ1-1; the D is unclear. Looked up from germline, CDR1 is SGHRS and CDR2 is YFSETQ. There are 13 residues in the CDR3. V was clipped by 4 bases and J by 4 bases, with 11 bases between them. The full variable domain, rest sourced from reference TRBV5-1 and TRBJ1-1, is KAGVTQTPRYLIKTRGQQVTLSCSPISGHRSVSWYQQTPGQGLQFLFEYFSETQRNKGNFPGRFSGRQFSNSRSEMNVSTLELGDSALYLCASSDKISTEAFFGQGTRLTVV.

The chain recombines TRBV30 with TRBJ2-3, with D possibly TRBD1 on 5 matching bases. V was trimmed by 1 base and J by 7 bases, leaving 18 bases between them. The CDR3 has 15 residues. Germline V gene sequence: CDR1 GTSNPN, CDR2 SVGIG (reference sequence). CDR3: CAWSGGGPGTNTQYF. The DNA for the CDR3 is TGTGCCTGGAGTGGGGGCGGCCCCGGCACGAATACGCAGTATTTT.

The chain has TRBV11-2 and TRBJ2-7; unclear D gene. Germline CDR1 and CDR2: SGHAT and FQNNGV. Trimming cost V 0 bases and J 6 bases, with 12 bases left between them. The CDR3 runs 14 residues. The CDR3 nucleotides are TGTGCCAGCAGCTTAGATGTTGGCGCCGCCGAGCAGTACTTC. Its translation: CASSLDVGAAEQYF.

This chain links TRBV6-4 with TRBJ2-3, with D perhaps TRBD1 (5 bases). The germline gives CDR1 MRHNA, CDR2 SNTAGT. This CDR3 contains 15 residues. The V and J ends lost 6 bases and 1 base respectively, with 14 bases between them. DNA of the CDR3: TGTGCCAGCAGCGAGACAGCCGGCGGCACAGATACGCAGTATTTT. Residues: CASSETAGGTDTQYF.

V gene TRBV18 combines with J gene TRBJ2-1, with no clear D. Germline values: CDR1 KGHSH, CDR2 LQKENI. Trimming cost V 6 bases and J 9 bases, with 24 bases left between them. The CDR3 covers 16 residues. CDR3 amino acids: CASSQRGPREWFEQFF. Written as DNA, the CDR3 is TGTGCCAGCTCCCAACGAGGACCCCGCGAATGGTTTGAGCAGTTCTTC.

J is TRBJ2-3 and V is TRBV7-2; TRBD2 agrees at 11 bases. With V trimmed by 2 bases and J by 5 bases, 12 bases remained unmatched. CDR3 length equals 18 residues. The germline gives CDR1 SGHTA, CDR2 FQGNSA. The CDR3 sequence is CASSLMILAGGRLDTQYF. The DNA for the CDR3 is TGTGCCAGCAGCTTAATGATTTTAGCGGGGGGGCGTTTAGATACGCAGTATTTT.

This chain joins TRBV28 and TRBJ1-1; no definite D call. Trimming removed 6 bases at V and 0 bases at J, with 2 bases between. Germline lookup yields CDR1 MDHEN and CDR2 SYDVKM. CDR3 length: 11 amino acids. Here the CDR3 reads CASRLNTEAFF. CDR3 bases: TGTGCCAGCAGGTTGAACACTGAAGCTTTCTTT.

The table lists this clone with a few counts. The chain carries TRBV11-2 and TRBJ1-3; maybe TRBD1 (6 bases). The V end lost 3 bases, the J end lost 3 bases, and 9 bases lay between the germline ends. Per germline, CDR1 SGHAT and CDR2 FQNNGV. The CDR3 covers 14 residues. The CDR3 bases are TGTGCCAGCAGCTTTCACAGGGATGGAAACACCATATATTTT. Translation: CASSFHRDGNTIYF.

This clone came up a few times. This rearrangement joins TRBV7-8 to TRBJ1-1; D unresolved. This CDR3 comprises 14 residues. V was pared by 5 bases and J by 4 bases, with 14 bases between. Germline CDR1 reads SGHVS; CDR2 reads FQNEAQ. CDR3 in DNA: TGTGCCAGCAGCAAGAGGACCTCCGGCACTGAAGCTTTCTTT. The encoded protein is CASSKRTSGTEAFF.

This chain links TRBV7-2 with TRBJ1-2; TRBD1 might be the D (6 bases). Trimming stripped 1 base from V and 4 bases from J, with 10 bases between. The germline V gene has CDR1 SGHTA and CDR2 FQGNSA. This CDR3 is 14 amino acids long. The CDR3 DNA reads TGTGCCAGCAGCTTAGTGGGGGCGGGCTATGGCTACACCTTC. This sequence encodes CASSLVGAGYGYTF.

This clone appeared a few times. The chain couples TRBV19 to TRBJ1-1; D might be TRBD1 (6 bases). This CDR3 is 16 amino acids long. Looked up from germline, CDR1 is LNHDA and CDR2 is SQIVND (reference sequence). The V end lost 6 bases, the J end lost 0 bases, and 17 bases lay between the germline ends. The CDR3 region is CASSVENRDLNTEAFF. In nucleotides, the CDR3 is TGTGCCAGTAGCGTGGAGAACAGGGACTTGAACACTGAAGCTTTCTTT. Based on the CDR3 plus reference TRBV19 and TRBJ1-1, the full variable domain is DGGITQSPKYLFRKEGQNVTLSCEQNLNHDAMYWYRQDPGQGLRLIYYSQIVNDFQKGDIAEGYSVSREKKESFPLTVTSAQKNPTAFYLCASSVENRDLNTEAFFGQGTRLTVV.

The V gene is TRBV20-1, the J gene TRBJ2-2; D call uncertain. The CDR3 covers 11 residues. V was shortened by 2 bases and J by 6 bases, with 4 bases between the two germline ends. CDR1 is DFQATT, CDR2 SNEGSKA, per germline (reference sequence). Here the CDR3 DNA reads TGCAGTGCTAGAAGCCCCGGGGAGCTGTTTTTT. Translation gives CSARSPGELFF.

This chain connects TRBV13 to TRBJ1-1; D call uncertain. The CDR3 has 12 residues. CDR1 is PRHDT, CDR2 FYEKMQ, per germline (reference sequence). Trimming left V 1 base short and J 3 bases short, with 3 bases between. This CDR3 is CASSLEYTEAFF. The CDR3 nucleotides read TGTGCCAGCAGCTTAGAATACACTGAAGCTTTCTTT.

V and J are TRBV7-2 and TRBJ1-1; the D is unclear. Germline V lookup: CDR1 SGHTA, CDR2 FQGNSA. This CDR3 has 13 amino acids. V was pared by 8 bases and J by 4 bases, with 14 bases between. CDR3 protein: CASRLRDRTEAFF. In DNA form, the CDR3 reads TGTGCCAGCCGTTTGAGGGATCGCACTGAAGCTTTCTTT.

The chain has TRBV2 and TRBJ2-5, with D maybe TRBD2 (6 bases). Near its end, the DNA agrees better with TRBJ2-7, so the J call may be wrong. CDR1 is SNHLY and CDR2 is FYNNEI in the germline V gene. The CDR3 spans 16 residues. The CDR3 spells CASSDSGYSLSYEQYF. CDR3 bases: TGTGCCAGCAGTGATAGCGGTTATTCCCTCTCCTACGAGCAGTACTTC.

The V gene is TRBV9, the J gene TRBJ2-4, with no clear D. V dropped 0 bases and J dropped 9 bases, with 13 bases sitting between them. This CDR3 has 14 amino acids. Germline lookup yields CDR1 SGDLS and CDR2 YYNGEE. In nucleotides, the CDR3 is TGTGCCAGCAGCGTAGCTCCCGGTGGTGTCATTCAGTACTTC. Translated, it gives CASSVAPGGVIQYF. The entire variable domain, with the rest obtained from reference TRBV9 and TRBJ2-4, is as follows: DSGVTQTPKHLITATGQRVTLRCSPRSGDLSVYWYQQSLDQGLQFLIQYYNGEERAKGNILERFSAQQFPDLHSELNLSSLELGDSALYFCASSVAPGGVIQYFGAGTRLSVL.

The table lists this clone with a few counts. This rearrangement joins TRBV9 to TRBJ1-1, with D unclear. The CDR3 totals 13 residues. The V gene lost 4 bases and the J gene lost 5 bases, with 12 bases spanning the gap. From germline, CDR1 is SGDLS and CDR2 YYNGEE. This CDR3 is CASSPRGRTEAFF. In DNA form, the CDR3 reads TGTGCCAGCAGCCCTCGAGGACGGACTGAAGCTTTCTTT.

This chain links TRBV5-6 with TRBJ2-2, with D possibly TRBD2 on 6 matching bases. Germline CDR1 SGHDT, CDR2 YYEEEE. This CDR3 region has 16 residues. Trimming took off 3 bases at V and 5 bases at J, with 17 bases between the two ends. CDR3 protein: CASSSEGIRGTGELFF. Here the CDR3 DNA reads TGTGCCAGCAGCTCGGAGGGGATTAGAGGGACCGGGGAGCTGTTTTTT.

The chain joins TRBV14 to TRBJ2-3; TRBD2 matches at 7 bases. Germline assignment: CDR1 SGHDN and CDR2 FVKESK. The CDR3 length is 17 residues. The ends lost 0 bases at V and 1 base at J; junction bases unmatched: 7. CDR3 DNA: TGTGCCAGCAGCCAAGATGAGGCGGGAGCGGGCACAGATACGCAGTATTTT. Its translation is CASSQDEAGAGTDTQYF.

In this sample, this clone turned up a few times. The rearrangement joins TRBV11-2 to TRBJ2-3; 8 bases are a match to TRBD2. CDR3 length: 16 amino acids. Losses at the gene ends were 8 bases for V and 3 bases for J; bases not matched to a gene: 13. Germline loops: CDR1 SGHAT, CDR2 FQNNGV. CDR3 in DNA: TGTGCCAGCCACCTTCGGGCGGGGGGCCCAACAGATACGCAGTATTTT. It codes for CASHLRAGGPTDTQYF.

The chain recombines TRBV6-6 with TRBJ2-7; D is perhaps TRBD2 (6 bases). The length of the CDR3 is 15 residues. V gave up 2 bases and J gave up 6 bases, with 17 bases separating them. In germline, CDR1 is MNHNY, CDR2 SVGAGI (reference sequence). CDR3 protein: CASSYSEGLYSEQYF. The CDR3 DNA follows: TGTGCCAGCAGTTACAGTGAGGGACTGTATTCCGAGCAGTACTTC.

The chain has TRBV5-5 and TRBJ1-3; 9 nucleotides line up with TRBD1. Trimming cost V 4 bases and J 0 bases; bases outside gene matches: 5. The CDR3 covers 16 residues. Germline loops: CDR1 SGHKS, CDR2 YYEKEE (reference sequence). The CDR3 protein is CASSGTGPSSGNTIYF. The DNA for the CDR3 is TGTGCCAGCAGCGGGACAGGGCCTAGCTCTGGAAACACCATATATTTT.